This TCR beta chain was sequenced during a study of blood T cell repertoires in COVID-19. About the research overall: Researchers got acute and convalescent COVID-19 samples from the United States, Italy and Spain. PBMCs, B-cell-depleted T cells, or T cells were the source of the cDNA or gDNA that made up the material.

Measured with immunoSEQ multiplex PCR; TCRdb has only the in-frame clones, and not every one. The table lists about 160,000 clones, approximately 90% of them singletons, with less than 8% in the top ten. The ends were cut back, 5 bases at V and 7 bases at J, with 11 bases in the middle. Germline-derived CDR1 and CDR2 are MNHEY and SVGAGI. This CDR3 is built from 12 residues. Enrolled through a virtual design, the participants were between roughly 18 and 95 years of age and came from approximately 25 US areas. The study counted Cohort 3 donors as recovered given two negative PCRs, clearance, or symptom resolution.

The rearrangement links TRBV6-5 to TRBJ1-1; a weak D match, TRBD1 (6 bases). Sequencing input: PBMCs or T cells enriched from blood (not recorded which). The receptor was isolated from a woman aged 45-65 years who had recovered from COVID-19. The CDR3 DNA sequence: TGTGCCAGCAGTCCCGACAGGCTTGAAGCTTTCTTT. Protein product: CASSPDRLEAFF.